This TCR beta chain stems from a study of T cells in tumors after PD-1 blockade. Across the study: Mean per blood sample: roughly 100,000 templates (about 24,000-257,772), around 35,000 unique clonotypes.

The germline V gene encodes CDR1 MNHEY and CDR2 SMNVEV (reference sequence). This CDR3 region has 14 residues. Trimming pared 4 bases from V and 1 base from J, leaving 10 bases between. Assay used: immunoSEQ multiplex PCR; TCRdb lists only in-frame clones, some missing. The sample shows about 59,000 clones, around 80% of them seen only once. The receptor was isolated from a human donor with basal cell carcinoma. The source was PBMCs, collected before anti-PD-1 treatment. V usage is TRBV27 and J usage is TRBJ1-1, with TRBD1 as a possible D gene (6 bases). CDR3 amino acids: CASSSLGANTEAFF. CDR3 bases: TGTGCCAGCAGTTCGCTGGGGGCGAACACTGAAGCTTTCTTT.